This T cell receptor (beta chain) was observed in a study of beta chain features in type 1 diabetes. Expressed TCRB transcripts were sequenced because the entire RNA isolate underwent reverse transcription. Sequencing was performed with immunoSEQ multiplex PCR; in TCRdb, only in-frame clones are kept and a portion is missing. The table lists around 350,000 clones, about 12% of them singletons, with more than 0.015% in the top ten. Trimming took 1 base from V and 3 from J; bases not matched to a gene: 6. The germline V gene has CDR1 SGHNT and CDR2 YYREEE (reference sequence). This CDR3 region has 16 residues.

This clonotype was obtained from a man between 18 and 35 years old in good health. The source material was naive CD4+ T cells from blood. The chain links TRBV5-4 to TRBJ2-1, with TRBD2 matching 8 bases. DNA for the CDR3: TGTGCCAGCAGCTTGTATGCTCTAGCGGGCTACAATGAGCAGTTCTTC. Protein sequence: CASSLYALAGYNEQFF.